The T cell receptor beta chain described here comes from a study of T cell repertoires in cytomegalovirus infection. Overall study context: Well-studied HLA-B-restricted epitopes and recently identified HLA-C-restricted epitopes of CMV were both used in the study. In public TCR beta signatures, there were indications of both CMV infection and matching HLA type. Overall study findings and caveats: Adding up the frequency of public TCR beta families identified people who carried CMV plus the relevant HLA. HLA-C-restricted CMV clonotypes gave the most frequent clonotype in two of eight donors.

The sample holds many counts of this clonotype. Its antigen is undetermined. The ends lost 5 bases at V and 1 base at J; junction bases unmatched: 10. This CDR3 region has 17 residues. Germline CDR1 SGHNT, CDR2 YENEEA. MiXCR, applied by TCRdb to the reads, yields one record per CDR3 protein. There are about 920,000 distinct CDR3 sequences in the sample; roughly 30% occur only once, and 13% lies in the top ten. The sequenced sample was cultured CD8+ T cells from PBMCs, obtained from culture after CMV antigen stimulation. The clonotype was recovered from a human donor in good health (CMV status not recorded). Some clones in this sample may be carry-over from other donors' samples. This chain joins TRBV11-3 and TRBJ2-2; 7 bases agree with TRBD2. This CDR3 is CASSHWGGPGNTGELFF. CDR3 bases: TGTGCCAGCAGCCATTGGGGAGGGCCCGGGAACACCGGGGAGCTGTTTTTT.